This T cell receptor beta chain was retrieved from a study of blood T cell repertoires in COVID-19. Study details: Material from acute and convalescent COVID-19 was sourced from the United States, Italy and Spain.

The CDR3 extends over 18 amino acids. Germline V gene data show CDR1 as DFQATT and CDR2 as SNEGSKA (reference sequence). V shed 3 bases and J 5 bases; nucleotides not matched to a gene: 12. Libraries were prepared by immunoSEQ multiplex PCR; TCRdb keeps only in-frame clonotypes and omits some of them. The sample contains 65,000 to 90,000 clones, approximately 90% of which appear only once. Sequencing was done on a sample of peripheral blood. The sequence came from a human donor in a cohort sampled during active COVID-19. The chain is built from TRBV20-1 and TRBJ2-5; 16 nucleotides line up with TRBD2. Written as DNA, the CDR3 is TGCAGTGCTAGTGCCCTAGGGACTAGCGGGGGGGCCTGGGAGACCCAGTACTTC. As protein: CSASALGTSGGAWETQYF.